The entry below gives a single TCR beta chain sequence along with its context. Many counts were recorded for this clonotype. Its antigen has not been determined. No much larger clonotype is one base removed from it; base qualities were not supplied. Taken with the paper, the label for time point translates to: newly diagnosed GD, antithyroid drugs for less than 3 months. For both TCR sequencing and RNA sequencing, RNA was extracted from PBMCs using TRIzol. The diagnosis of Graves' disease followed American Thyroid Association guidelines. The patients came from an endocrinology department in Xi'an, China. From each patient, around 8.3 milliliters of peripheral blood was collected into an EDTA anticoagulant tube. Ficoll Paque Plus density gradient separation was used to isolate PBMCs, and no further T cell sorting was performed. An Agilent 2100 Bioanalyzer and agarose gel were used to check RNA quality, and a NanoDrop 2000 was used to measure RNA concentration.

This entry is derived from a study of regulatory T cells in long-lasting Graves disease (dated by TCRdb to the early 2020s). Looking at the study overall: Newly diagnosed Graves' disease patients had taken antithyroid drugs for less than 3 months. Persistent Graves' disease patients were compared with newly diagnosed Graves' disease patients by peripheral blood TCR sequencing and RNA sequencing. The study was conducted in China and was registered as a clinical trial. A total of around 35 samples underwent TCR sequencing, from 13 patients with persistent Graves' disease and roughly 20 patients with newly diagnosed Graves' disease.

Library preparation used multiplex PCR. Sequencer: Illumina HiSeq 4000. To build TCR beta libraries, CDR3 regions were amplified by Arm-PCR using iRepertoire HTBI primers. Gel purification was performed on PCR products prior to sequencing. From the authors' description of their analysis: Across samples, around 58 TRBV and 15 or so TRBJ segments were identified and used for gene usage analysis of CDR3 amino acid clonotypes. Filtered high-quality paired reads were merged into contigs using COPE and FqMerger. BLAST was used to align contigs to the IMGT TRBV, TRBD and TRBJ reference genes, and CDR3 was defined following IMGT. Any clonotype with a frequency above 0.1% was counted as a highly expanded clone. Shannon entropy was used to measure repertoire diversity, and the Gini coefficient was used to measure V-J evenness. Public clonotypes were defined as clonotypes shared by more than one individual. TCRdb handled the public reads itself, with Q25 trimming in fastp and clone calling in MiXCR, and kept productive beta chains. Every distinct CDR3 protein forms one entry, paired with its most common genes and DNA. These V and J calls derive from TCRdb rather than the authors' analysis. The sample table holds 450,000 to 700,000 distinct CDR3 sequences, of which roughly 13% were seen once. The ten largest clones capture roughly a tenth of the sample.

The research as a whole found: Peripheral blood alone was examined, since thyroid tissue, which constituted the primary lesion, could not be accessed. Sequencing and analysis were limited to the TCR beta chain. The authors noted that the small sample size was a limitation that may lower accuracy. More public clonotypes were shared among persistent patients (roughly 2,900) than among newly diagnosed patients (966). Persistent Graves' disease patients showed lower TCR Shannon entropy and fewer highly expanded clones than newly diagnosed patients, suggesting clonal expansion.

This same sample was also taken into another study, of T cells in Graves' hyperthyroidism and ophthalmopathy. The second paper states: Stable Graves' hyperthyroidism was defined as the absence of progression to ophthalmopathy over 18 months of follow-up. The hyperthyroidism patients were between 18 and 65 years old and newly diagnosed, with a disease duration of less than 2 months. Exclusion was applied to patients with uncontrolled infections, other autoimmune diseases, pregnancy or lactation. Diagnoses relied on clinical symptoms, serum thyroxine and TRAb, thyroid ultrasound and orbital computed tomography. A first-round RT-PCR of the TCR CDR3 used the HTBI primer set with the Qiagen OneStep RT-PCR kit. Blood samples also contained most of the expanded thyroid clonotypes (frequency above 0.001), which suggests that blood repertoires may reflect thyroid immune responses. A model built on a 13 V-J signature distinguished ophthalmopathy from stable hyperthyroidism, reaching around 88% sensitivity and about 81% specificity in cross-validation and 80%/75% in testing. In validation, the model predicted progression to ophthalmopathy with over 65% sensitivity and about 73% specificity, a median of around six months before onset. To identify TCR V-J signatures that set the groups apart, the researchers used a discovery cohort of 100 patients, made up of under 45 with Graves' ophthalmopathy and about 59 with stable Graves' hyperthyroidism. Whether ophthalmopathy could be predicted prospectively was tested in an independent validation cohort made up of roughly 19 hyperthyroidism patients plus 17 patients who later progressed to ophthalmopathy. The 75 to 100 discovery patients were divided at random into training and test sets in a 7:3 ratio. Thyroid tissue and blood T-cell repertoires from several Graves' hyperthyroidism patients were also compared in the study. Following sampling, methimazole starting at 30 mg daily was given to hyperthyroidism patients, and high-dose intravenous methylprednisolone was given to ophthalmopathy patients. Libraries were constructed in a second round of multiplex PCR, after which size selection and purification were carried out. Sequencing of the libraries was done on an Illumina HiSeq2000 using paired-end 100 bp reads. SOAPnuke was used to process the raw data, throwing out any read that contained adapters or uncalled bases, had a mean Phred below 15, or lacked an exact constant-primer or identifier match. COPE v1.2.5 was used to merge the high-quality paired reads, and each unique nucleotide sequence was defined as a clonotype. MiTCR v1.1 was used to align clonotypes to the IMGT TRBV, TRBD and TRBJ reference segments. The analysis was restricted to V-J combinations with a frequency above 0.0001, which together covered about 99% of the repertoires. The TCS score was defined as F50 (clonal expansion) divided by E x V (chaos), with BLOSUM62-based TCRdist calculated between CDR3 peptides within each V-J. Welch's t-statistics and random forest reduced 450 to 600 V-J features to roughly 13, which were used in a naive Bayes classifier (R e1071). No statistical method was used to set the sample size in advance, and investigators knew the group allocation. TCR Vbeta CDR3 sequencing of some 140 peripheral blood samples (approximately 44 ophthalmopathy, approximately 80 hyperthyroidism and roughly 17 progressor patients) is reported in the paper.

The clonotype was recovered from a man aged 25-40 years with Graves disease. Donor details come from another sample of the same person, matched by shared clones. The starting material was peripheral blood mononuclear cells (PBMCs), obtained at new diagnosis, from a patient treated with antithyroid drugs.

The nucleotide sequence reads TGCAGTGCCGGCGGGAGTGTGGGAACAGATACGCAGTATTTT. Translated, this gives CSAGGSVGTDTQYF. The rearrangement combines TRBV20-1 with TRBJ2-3; TRBD2 fits 7 bases in the junction. Trimming leaves V shorter by 6 bases and J shorter by 3 bases, with the junction holding 9 bases beyond the gene matches. Inclusive of the bounding cysteine and phenylalanine, the CDR3 is 14 residues long. Of all the DNA, just the CDR3 is kept, 42 bases in frame from base 1. CDR1 is given as DFQATT and CDR2 as SNEGSKA, both from the germline V gene (reference sequence).